This T cell receptor (beta chain) was recorded in a study of blood T cell repertoires in COVID-19. This clone has just one count. Per germline, CDR1 SGDLS and CDR2 YYNGEE. This CDR3 has 16 amino acids. Trimming removed 3 bases from V and 0 bases from J; junction bases left unmatched: 7. The assay was immunoSEQ multiplex PCR, and TCRdb's table has in-frame clones only and misses some. The table lists about 190,000 clones, around 80% of them singletons. V usage is TRBV9 and J usage is TRBJ2-3; TRBD1 matches at 7 bases. This sequence was found in a man aged 30 to 45 with active or convalescent COVID-19. Input material: peripheral blood. The CDR3 spells CASSEPGTASTDTQYF. The CDR3 bases are TGTGCCAGCAGCGAGCCCGGGACAGCTAGCACAGATACGCAGTATTTT.